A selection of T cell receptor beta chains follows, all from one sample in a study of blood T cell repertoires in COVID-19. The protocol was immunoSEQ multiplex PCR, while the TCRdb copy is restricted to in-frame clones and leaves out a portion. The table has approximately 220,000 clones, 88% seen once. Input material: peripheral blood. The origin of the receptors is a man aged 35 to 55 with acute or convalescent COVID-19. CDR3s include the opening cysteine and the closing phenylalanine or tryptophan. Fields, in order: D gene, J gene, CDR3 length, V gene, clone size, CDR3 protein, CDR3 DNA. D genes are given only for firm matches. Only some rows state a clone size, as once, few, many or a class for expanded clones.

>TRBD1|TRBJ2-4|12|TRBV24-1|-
CATSVTGNIQYF
TGTGCCACCAGTGTGACAGGGAACATTCAGTACTTC
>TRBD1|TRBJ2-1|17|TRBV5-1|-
CASSPNPGQATYNEQFF
TGCGCCAGCAGCCCAAACCCGGGACAGGCGACCTACAATGAGCAGTTCTTC
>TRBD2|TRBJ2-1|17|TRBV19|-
CASSIGNWRGARNEQFF
TGTGCCAGTAGTATAGGGAATTGGCGGGGGGCGCGCAATGAGCAGTTCTTC
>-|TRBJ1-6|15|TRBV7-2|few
CASSLLTGYNSPLHF
TGTGCCAGCAGCTTACTTACAGGGTATAATTCACCCCTCCACTTT
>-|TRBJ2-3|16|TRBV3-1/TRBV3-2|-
CASSQDSAASTDTQYF
TGTGCCAGCAGCCAAGATAGCGCGGCTAGCACAGATACGCAGTATTTT
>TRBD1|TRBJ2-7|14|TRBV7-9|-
CASSRGQDRNEQYF
TGTGCCAGCAGTCGAGGACAGGATCGCAACGAGCAGTACTTC
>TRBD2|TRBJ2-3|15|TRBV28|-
CASSFGSGRARVQYF
TGTGCCAGCAGTTTCGGTAGCGGGAGGGCGAGAGTGCAGTATTTT
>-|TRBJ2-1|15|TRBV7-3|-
CASSLAGPGYNEQFF
TGTGCCAGCAGCTTAGCGGGCCCTGGCTACAATGAGCAGTTCTTC
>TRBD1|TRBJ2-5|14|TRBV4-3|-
CASSLTQGAKTQYF
TGCGCCAGCAGCCTAACGCAGGGGGCAAAGACCCAGTACTTC
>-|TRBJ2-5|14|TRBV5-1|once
CASSLGGPQETQYF
TGCGCCAGCAGCTTGGGCGGGCCCCAAGAGACCCAGTACTTC
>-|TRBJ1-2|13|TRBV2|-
CASSETGTYGYTF
TGTGCCAGCAGTGAAACAGGGACCTATGGCTACACCTTC
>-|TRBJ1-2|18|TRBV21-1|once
CASSINPGQPKNDYGYTF
TGTGCCAGCAGCATCAATCCGGGACAGCCGAAAAACGACTATGGCTACACCTTC
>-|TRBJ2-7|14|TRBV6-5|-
CASSDGIRSYEQYF
TGTGCCAGCAGCGACGGAATCAGGTCATACGAGCAGTACTTC
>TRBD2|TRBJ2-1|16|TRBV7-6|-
CASSLTGLAGYNEQFF
TGTGCCAGCAGCTTAACAGGACTAGCGGGGTACAATGAGCAGTTCTTC
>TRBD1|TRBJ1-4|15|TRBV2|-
CASRFDRGSGEKLFF
TGTGCCAGCAGGTTTGACAGGGGGTCGGGTGAAAAACTGTTTTTT
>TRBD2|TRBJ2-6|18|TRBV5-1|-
CASSLGLAGGYGANVLTF
TGCGCCAGCAGCTTGGGGCTAGCGGGAGGTTATGGGGCCAACGTCCTGACTTTC
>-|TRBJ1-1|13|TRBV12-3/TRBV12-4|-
CASSLPPGTEAFF
TGTGCCAGCAGTTTACCTCCGGGGACTGAAGCTTTCTTT
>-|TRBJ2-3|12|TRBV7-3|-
CASSSASDTQYF
TGTGCCAGCAGCTCCGCGTCAGATACGCAGTATTTT
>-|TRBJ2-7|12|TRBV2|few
CASSRSSYEQYF
TGTGCCAGCAGCCGGAGCTCCTACGAGCAGTACTTC
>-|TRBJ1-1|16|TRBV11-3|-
CASSLVRRQTNTEAFF
TGTGCCAGCAGCTTAGTTCGTCGGCAGACAAACACTGAAGCTTTCTTT
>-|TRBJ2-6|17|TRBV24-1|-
CATSDSRESSGANVLTF
TGTGCCACCAGTGACAGCCGGGAGAGCTCTGGGGCCAACGTCCTGACTTTC
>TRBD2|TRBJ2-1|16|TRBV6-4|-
CASSSSGGLSYNEQFF
TGTGCCAGCAGCTCTAGCGGGGGGCTCTCCTACAATGAGCAGTTCTTC
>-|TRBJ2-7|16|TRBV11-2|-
CASSLDLGRVTYEQYF
TGTGCCAGCAGCTTAGACTTAGGCAGGGTGACCTACGAGCAGTACTTC
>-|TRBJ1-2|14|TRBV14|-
CASSQYTSNYGYTF
TGTGCCAGCAGCCAATATACAAGTAACTATGGCTACACCTTC
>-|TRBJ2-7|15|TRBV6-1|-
CASSEMSGNSYEQYF
TGTGCCAGCAGTGAAATGTCGGGGAACTCCTACGAGCAGTACTTC
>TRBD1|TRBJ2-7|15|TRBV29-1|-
CSVRSGTALTYEQYF
TGCAGCGTTCGGTCGGGGACAGCCCTCACCTACGAGCAGTACTTC
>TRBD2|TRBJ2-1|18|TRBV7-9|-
CASSSPLAGGENYNEQFF
TGTGCCAGCAGCTCCCCTCTAGCGGGGGGGGAAAATTACAATGAGCAGTTCTTC
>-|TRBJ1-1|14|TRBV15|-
CATSPRRDNTEAFF
TGTGCCACCAGCCCCCGACGGGATAACACTGAAGCTTTCTTT
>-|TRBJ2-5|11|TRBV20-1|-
CSASAGETQYF
TGCAGTGCTAGCGCGGGAGAGACCCAGTACTTC
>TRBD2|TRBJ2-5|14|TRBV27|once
CASSIIAGGETQYF
TGTGCCAGCAGCATAATAGCGGGAGGGGAGACCCAGTACTTC
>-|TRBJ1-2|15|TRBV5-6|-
CASSPPRQRNYGYTF
TGTGCCAGCAGCCCCCCTCGACAGAGAAACTATGGCTACACCTTC
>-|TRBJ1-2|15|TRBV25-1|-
CASSELSGPNYGYTF
TGTGCCAGCAGTGAACTCTCAGGGCCCAACTATGGCTACACCTTC
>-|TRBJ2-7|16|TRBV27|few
CASLSSASAFSYEQYF
TGTGCCAGCCTCAGCAGCGCTAGCGCCTTTTCCTACGAGCAGTACTTC
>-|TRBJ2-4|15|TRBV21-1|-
CASSKTGEVKNIQYF
TGTGCCAGCAGCAAAACGGGGGAAGTCAAAAACATTCAGTACTTC
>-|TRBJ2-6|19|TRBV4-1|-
CASSQIEGGPLSGANVLTF
TGCGCCAGCAGCCAAATCGAGGGAGGTCCGCTCTCTGGGGCCAACGTCCTGACTTTC
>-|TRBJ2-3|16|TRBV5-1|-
CASSLVAEPLTDTQYF
TGCGCCAGCAGCTTGGTAGCTGAGCCCCTCACAGATACGCAGTATTTT
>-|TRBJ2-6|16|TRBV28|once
CASSSISHSGANVLTF
TGTGCCAGCAGCAGTATCTCGCACTCTGGGGCCAACGTCCTGACTTTC
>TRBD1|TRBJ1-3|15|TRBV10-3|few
CAISDLTGTGNTIYF
TGTGCCATCAGTGACCTGACAGGGACGGGAAACACCATATATTTT
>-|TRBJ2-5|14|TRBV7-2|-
CASRQQGSQETQYF
TGTGCCAGCAGACAACAGGGTAGCCAAGAGACCCAGTACTTC
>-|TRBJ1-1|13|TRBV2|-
CASRLTGLAEAFF
TGTGCCAGCAGGCTTACAGGATTAGCTGAAGCTTTCTTT
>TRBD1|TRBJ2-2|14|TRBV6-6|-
CATEDRVGTGELFF
TGTGCCACCGAGGACAGGGTTGGAACCGGGGAGCTGTTTTTT
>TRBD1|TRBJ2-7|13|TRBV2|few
CASRAGTENEQYF
TGTGCCAGCAGAGCCGGGACAGAGAACGAGCAGTACTTC
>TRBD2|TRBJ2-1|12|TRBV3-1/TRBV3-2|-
CASSRGRNEQFF
TGTGCCAGCAGCCGCGGGAGAAATGAGCAGTTCTTC
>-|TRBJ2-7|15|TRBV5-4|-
CASSPGVGSSYEQYF
TGTGCCAGCAGCCCCGGCGTGGGGAGCTCCTACGAGCAGTACTTC
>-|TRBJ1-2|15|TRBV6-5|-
CASSYGGIYGSGYTF
TGTGCCAGCAGTTACGGGGGAATATACGGGAGTGGCTACACCTTC
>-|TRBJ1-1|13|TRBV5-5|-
CASTTWGRTEAFF
TGTGCCAGCACAACCTGGGGCAGGACTGAAGCTTTCTTT
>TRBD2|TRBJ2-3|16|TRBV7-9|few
CASSSPASGRGDTQYF
TGTGCCAGCAGCTCCCCGGCTAGCGGGAGGGGAGATACGCAGTATTTT
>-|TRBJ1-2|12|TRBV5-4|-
CASSQTTGGYTF
TGTGCCAGCAGCCAAACTACGGGGGGCTACACCTTC
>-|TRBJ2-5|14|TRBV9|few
CASARGRGQETQYF
TGTGCCAGCGCCAGGGGCAGGGGTCAAGAGACCCAGTACTTC
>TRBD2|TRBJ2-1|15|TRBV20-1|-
CSASESSGGNNEQFF
TGCAGTGCTAGTGAGTCCAGCGGGGGGAACAATGAGCAGTTCTTC
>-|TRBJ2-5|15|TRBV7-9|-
CASSPSWGLGETQYF
TGTGCCAGCAGCCCCTCATGGGGGCTAGGGGAGACCCAGTACTTC